This passage covers 27 T cell receptor beta chains from one sample sequenced in a study of T cell changes during pregnancy in multiple sclerosis. TCRdb's table, derived via immunoSEQ multiplex PCR, lists solely in-frame clones and lacks some. Among around 70,000 clones listed, more than 85% were seen once. Material: peripheral blood, obtained in the first trimester of pregnancy. These receptor sequences come from a female donor in good health, enrolled as a control in a pregnancy study.

V is TRBV6-5 and J is TRBJ1-5; 11 positions match TRBD1. Trimming cost V 5 bases and J 7 bases; bases outside gene matches: 7. This CDR3 spans 15 amino acids. Germline CDR1 reads MNHEY; CDR2 reads SVGAGI. The CDR3 reads CASSRTGGKGQPQHF. The CDR3 nucleotides read TGTGCCAGCAGTCGGACAGGGGGCAAAGGGCAGCCCCAGCATTTT.

The chain couples TRBV11-2 to TRBJ2-5; 11 nucleotides line up with TRBD1. The CDR3 extends over 15 amino acids. Per the germline V gene, CDR1 is SGHAT and CDR2 is FQNNGV. V dropped 5 bases and J dropped 6; count of bases not matched to a gene: 8. CDR3 amino acids: CASSPPRTGGKTQYF. The CDR3 DNA reads TGTGCCAGCAGCCCTCCCCGGACAGGGGGCAAGACCCAGTACTTC.

V usage is TRBV9 and J usage is TRBJ1-1; D gene uncertain. The CDR3 consists of 14 residues. Trimming removed 1 base at V and 1 base at J, with 8 bases between. Germline assignment: CDR1 SGDLS and CDR2 YYNGEE. The DNA for the CDR3 is TGTGCCAGCAGCGTATCCACAGCGAACACTGAAGCTTTCTTT. It translates to CASSVSTANTEAFF.

The V and J genes are TRBV5-1 and TRBJ1-1; the D is unclear. Germline V gene data show CDR1 as SGHRS and CDR2 as YFSETQ. The CDR3 consists of 13 residues. V lost 2 bases and J 8 bases, leaving 13 bases between the germline ends. The CDR3 spells CASSFGEWTEAFF. As DNA, the CDR3 is TGCGCCAGCAGCTTCGGGGAATGGACCGAAGCTTTCTTT. Using reference TRBV5-1 and TRBJ1-1 for the parts outside the CDR3, the full variable domain is KAGVTQTPRYLIKTRGQQVTLSCSPISGHRSVSWYQQTPGQGLQFLFEYFSETQRNKGNFPGRFSGRQFSNSRSEMNVSTLELGDSALYLCASSFGEWTEAFFGQGTRLTVV.

The chain carries TRBV5-1 and TRBJ2-3; TRBD2 agrees at 8 bases. With 0 bases clipped from V and 2 bases from J, the junction kept 5 bases outside the gene matches. Germline V gene lookup returns CDR1 SGHRS and CDR2 YFSETQ. The CDR3 length is 16 residues. CDR3 in DNA: TGCGCCAGCAGCTTGGGGCTAGCGGGCCCCACAGATACGCAGTATTTT. Amino acid sequence: CASSLGLAGPTDTQYF.

The chain joins TRBV5-4 to TRBJ2-6; D remains ambiguous. Trimming stripped 0 bases from V and 0 bases from J, with 4 bases between. Germline V gives CDR1 SGHNT, CDR2 YYREEE (reference sequence). The CDR3 is 15 residues long. The CDR3 DNA is TGTGCCAGCAGCTTGGGCGGCTCTGGGGCCAACGTCCTGACTTTC. This translates into CASSLGGSGANVLTF.

The rearrangement uses TRBV2 and TRBJ2-7; TRBD2 aligns across 8 bases. CDR3 length: 15 residues. The germline CDR1 and CDR2 sequences are SNHLY and FYNNEI. Germline trimming cut 6 bases from V and 9 bases from J; bases unmatched to any gene: 16. The CDR3 spells CASRPVEGLEVGQYF. In DNA form, the CDR3 reads TGTGCCAGCAGACCCGTGGAGGGACTAGAAGTCGGGCAGTACTTC.

For the CDR3, the DNA is TGTGCCAGCAGTGAAGGGACAGGTGGGGGGCAACTAGAGACCCAGTACTTC. It translates to CASSEGTGGGQLETQYF. This chain connects TRBV6-1 to TRBJ2-5, with a weak D call TRBD1 (7 bases). In germline, CDR1 is MNHNS, CDR2 SASEGT. The V and J ends lost 1 base and 4 bases respectively, with 19 bases between them. The CDR3 is made up of 17 amino acids.

This clone was seen only once. The J gene is TRBJ1-5, the V gene TRBV28; D gene uncertain. Deletions cut 4 bases from V and 3 bases from J, with 10 bases between. Germline V gene sequence: CDR1 MDHEN, CDR2 SYDVKM. The CDR3 contains 14 residues. CDR3 DNA: TGTGCCAGCAGTTCCACAGACCTCAATCAGCCCCAGCATTTT. This encodes CASSSTDLNQPQHF. Drawing the rest from reference TRBV28 and TRBJ1-5, the complete variable domain is DVKVTQSSRYLVKRTGEKVFLECVQDMDHENMFWYRQDPGLGLRLIYFSYDVKMKEKGDIPEGYSVSREKKERFSLILESASTNQTSMYLCASSSTDLNQPQHFGDGTRLSIL.

The chain links TRBV2 to TRBJ2-3; maybe TRBD2 (6 bases). Trimming took 4 bases from V and 5 from J, leaving 10 bases between them. The CDR3 is 13 amino acids. Per germline, CDR1 SNHLY and CDR2 FYNNEI. CDR3 region: CASSVGGIDTQYF. CDR3 nucleotides: TGTGCCAGCAGTGTCGGGGGAATAGATACGCAGTATTTT.

The rearrangement links TRBV2 to TRBJ2-1; D gene ambiguous. Germline assignment: CDR1 SNHLY and CDR2 FYNNEI. Between the trimmed V and J ends, which lost 6 bases and 4 bases, there was a span of 10 bases. CDR3 length: 13 residues. The CDR3 nucleotides read TGTGCCAGCAGGTCGGGTTTTTACAATGAGCAGTTCTTC. It translates to CASRSGFYNEQFF.

V is TRBV6-1 and J is TRBJ2-7, with 9 bases that match TRBD1. The length of the CDR3 is 14 residues. Germline V gives CDR1 MNHNS, CDR2 SASEGT. The V gene end was trimmed by 6 bases and the J gene end by 1 base; junction bases not matched to a gene: 4. The CDR3 DNA sequence: TGTGCCAGCAGGATGGGGACAGGGTCCTACGAGCAGTACTTC. It specifies CASRMGTGSYEQYF.

The chain joins TRBV5-8 to TRBJ2-1; a possible D gene is TRBD2 (5 bases). This CDR3 is 15 amino acids long. V lost 4 bases, J lost 7 bases, and 18 bases lay in between. Germline CDR1 reads SGHTS; CDR2 reads YDEGEE. The CDR3 DNA sequence: TGTGCCAGCAGCCAGGCCGGGATATCAGCTAATGAGCAGTTCTTC. It encodes CASSQAGISANEQFF. The entire variable domain, with the rest obtained from reference TRBV5-8 and TRBJ2-1, is as follows: EAGVTQSPTHLIKTRGQQATLRCSPISGHTSVYWYQQALGLGLQFLLWYDEGEERNRGNFPPRFSGRQFPNYSSELNVNALELEDSALYLCASSQAGISANEQFFGPGTRLTVL.

This chain links TRBV5-1 with TRBJ2-1; 10 nucleotides agree with TRBD1. Germline lookup yields CDR1 SGHRS and CDR2 YFSETQ. This CDR3 has 15 amino acids. With 4 bases clipped from V and 8 bases from J, the junction kept 9 bases outside the gene matches. CDR3 in DNA: TGCGCCAGCAGCCCGGTCGGGACAGGGGAAGATGAGCAGTTCTTC. Translating gives CASSPVGTGEDEQFF.

V and J are TRBV6-1 and TRBJ2-5; 9 bases are a match to TRBD1. Germline V lookup: CDR1 MNHNS, CDR2 SASEGT. With V trimmed by 2 bases and J by 2 bases, 6 bases remained unmatched. The CDR3 is 16 amino acids. The CDR3 loop reads CASSELGTGYQETQYF. The CDR3 region has the DNA TGTGCCAGCAGTGAATTGGGGACAGGGTATCAAGAGACCCAGTACTTC.

V gene TRBV4-1 combines with J gene TRBJ1-2, with 7 bases lining up with TRBD1. The junction had 11 bases not matched to a gene; V was cut back by 0 bases and J by 4 bases. Germline V gene sequence: CDR1 MGHRA, CDR2 YSYEKL. The CDR3 length is 17 residues. This CDR3 is CASSQESQGDQSYGYTF. The CDR3, as DNA: TGCGCCAGCAGCCAAGAGTCTCAGGGGGATCAGTCCTATGGCTACACCTTC.

The CDR3 loop reads CASSSWTSAKSSYEQYF. DNA for the CDR3: TGTGCCAGTAGTTCCTGGACTAGCGCAAAGAGCTCCTACGAGCAGTACTTC. The J gene is TRBJ2-7, the V gene TRBV19; TRBD2 matches 9 bases. J gave up 0 bases and V 5 bases, and 11 bases lay outside the gene matches. In germline, CDR1 is LNHDA, CDR2 SQIVND (reference sequence). The CDR3 runs to 17 residues.

This chain connects TRBV10-3 to TRBJ2-1; a possible D gene is TRBD2 (5 bases). Trimming left V 4 bases short and J 0 bases short, with 10 bases between. The CDR3 consists of 15 residues. Looked up from germline, CDR1 is ENHRY and CDR2 is SYGVKD. The CDR3 protein is CAISVAPSSYNEQFF. In nucleotides, the CDR3 is TGTGCCATCAGTGTAGCGCCGAGCTCCTACAATGAGCAGTTCTTC.

This chain connects TRBV6-5 to TRBJ2-1; 9 positions agree with TRBD2. This CDR3 spans 16 amino acids. CDR1 is MNHEY and CDR2 is SVGAGI in the germline V gene. V was pared by 2 bases and J by 7 bases, with 9 bases of the junction left unmatched. The CDR3 is CASSYGAGGFKNEQFF. The CDR3, as DNA: TGTGCCAGCAGTTACGGAGCGGGAGGATTCAAAAATGAGCAGTTCTTC.

This clone was counted once. V and J are TRBV28 and TRBJ1-5; maybe TRBD1 (6 bases). This CDR3 contains 15 residues. Germline V gives CDR1 MDHEN, CDR2 SYDVKM. The V end was cut by 5 bases, the J end by 6 bases, with 17 bases between. The CDR3 sequence: CASSDPVTGTQPQHF. As DNA, the CDR3 is TGTGCCAGCAGTGATCCGGTCACAGGGACTCAGCCCCAGCATTTT.

V usage is TRBV6-5 and J usage is TRBJ2-7; TRBD1 matches at 7 bases. CDR1 MNHEY and CDR2 SVGAGI come from the germline V gene. With V trimmed by 2 bases and J by 4 bases, 11 bases remained unmatched. This CDR3 spans 16 amino acids. The CDR3 DNA reads TGTGCCAGCAGTTACGCGGGCAGGGGGATGCGGTACGAGCAGTACTTC. It yields the protein CASSYAGRGMRYEQYF.

The chain recombines TRBV6-1 with TRBJ1-2; D is perhaps TRBD1 (5 bases). Germline loops: CDR1 MNHNS, CDR2 SASEGT. The CDR3 contains 14 residues. The V end lost 4 bases, the J end lost 4 bases, and 13 bases lay between the germline ends. CDR3 nucleotide sequence: TGTGCCAGCAGTGGGGGCCACCAGGGCTATGGCTACACCTTC. Translation gives CASSGGHQGYGYTF.

The V gene is TRBV29-1, the J gene TRBJ1-1; maybe TRBD1 (5 bases). The CDR3 spans 13 residues. The V end lost 7 bases, the J end lost 0 bases, and 12 bases lay between the germline ends. The germline V gene has CDR1 SQVTM and CDR2 ANQGSEA. CDR3 amino acids: CSARTKLNTEAFF. CDR3 in DNA: TGCAGCGCCCGGACAAAGCTGAACACTGAAGCTTTCTTT.

The gene calls are TRBV7-2 and TRBJ2-7; 8 bases align to TRBD2. Trimming cost V 4 bases and J 6 bases; bases outside gene matches: 8. The CDR3 is 14 residues long. Germline V CDR1 and CDR2: SGHTA, FQGNSA. The CDR3 spells CASSYSGEGSEQYF. CDR3 nucleotides: TGTGCCAGCAGCTATAGCGGGGAAGGAAGCGAGCAGTACTTC.

The chain uses TRBV5-1 and TRBJ2-5, with a weak D call TRBD1 (5 bases). Germline V gives CDR1 SGHRS, CDR2 YFSETQ. Trimming removed 0 bases at V and 5 bases at J, with 8 bases between. The CDR3 is 13 residues long. The CDR3 spells CASSLGGAETQYF. The CDR3 DNA sequence: TGCGCCAGCAGCTTGGGTGGGGCGGAGACCCAGTACTTC.

This clone was observed a handful of times. The gene calls are TRBV18 and TRBJ1-5; 8 bases match TRBD1. This CDR3 region has 13 residues. Trimming removed 8 bases from V and 3 bases from J; junction bases left unmatched: 3. Germline CDR1 reads KGHSH; CDR2 reads LQKENI. DNA for the CDR3: TGTGCCAGCCAGGGACAGGCCAATCAGCCCCAGCATTTT. This translates into CASQGQANQPQHF.

The V call is TRBV4-1, the J call TRBJ2-7, with TRBD2 as a possible D gene (5 bases). This CDR3 has 19 amino acids. The V end was cut by 1 base, the J end by 6 bases, with 28 bases between. Germline CDR1 and CDR2: MGHRA and YSYEKL. The CDR3 coding sequence is TGCGCCAGCAGCCAAGTCGGAGGCGGTCGACCAGACATGAGGGCCGAGCAGTACTTC. Its protein is CASSQVGGGRPDMRAEQYF.